The clone carrying this T cell receptor beta chain appeared a few times. Antigen specificity is unknown. The CDR3 regions of TCR beta were amplified from RNA transcripts. Carried out on the TCR CDR3, a first-round RT-PCR used the HTBI primer set. Via MiXCR, TCRdb re-called the multiplex PCR reads, giving one row per CDR3 protein. The data show 300,000 to 450,000 distinct CDR3 sequences, around a sixth seen once. Trimming removed 8 bases from V and 7 bases from J; junction bases left unmatched: 11. Germline CDR1 reads SNHLY; CDR2 reads FYNNEI. The CDR3 is made up of 15 amino acids. The sample originates from a study of T cells in Graves' hyperthyroidism and ophthalmopathy. General study findings and limits: Separating ophthalmopathy from stable hyperthyroidism was achieved by a 13 V-J model.

The chain carries TRBV2 and TRBJ1-1, with TRBD1 matching 12 bases. The TCR sequence derives from a man in his late teens or twenties with Graves' ophthalmopathy. The sample comprised blood. Here the CDR3 DNA reads TGTGCCAGCCGGTGTAACCGGGACAGGGGGCTTGAAGCTTTCTTT. Protein sequence: CASRCNRDRGLEAFF. Drawing the rest from reference TRBV2 and TRBJ1-1, the complete variable domain is EPEVTQTPSHQVTQMGQEVILRCVPISNHLYFYWYRQILGQKVEFLVSFYNNEISEKSEIFDDQFSVERPDGSNFTLKIRSTKLEDSAMYFCASRCNRDRGLEAFFGQGTRLTVV.